These 21 T cell receptor beta chains originate from one sample sequenced in a study of cytomegalovirus exposure and HLA in healthy donors. Use of 60 Vbeta and 13 Jbeta primers characterized the PCR. Profiling relied on immunoSEQ multiplex PCR, and the TCRdb table lists in-frame clones only, not all of them. This listing includes about 200,000 clones. The specimen was PBMCs. The receptors originated from a boy between 5 and 17 years old in good health and CMV-seronegative.

The V gene is TRBV4-1, the J gene TRBJ1-1; D is ambiguous. Trimming left V 0 bases short and J 4 bases short, with 12 bases between. From germline, CDR1 is MGHRA and CDR2 YSYEKL. The CDR3 contains 15 residues. CDR3 nucleotides: TGCGCCAGCAGCCAAGATTGGGCCAGATCCACTGAAGCTTTCTTT. This sequence encodes CASSQDWARSTEAFF.

The rearrangement links TRBV7-9 to TRBJ2-1, with a possible D match to TRBD2 (6 bases). CDR1 and CDR2 (germline): SEHNR, FQNEAQ (reference sequence). V was clipped by 5 bases and J by 2 bases, with 16 bases between them. The CDR3 contains 16 residues. The CDR3 spells CASSRMPEGAYNEQFF. The DNA for the CDR3 is TGTGCCAGCAGCCGGATGCCGGAGGGCGCCTACAATGAGCAGTTCTTC.

The V call is TRBV28, the J call TRBJ1-2; no clear D. Trimming removed 1 base at V and 3 bases at J, with 6 bases between. The CDR3 has 13 residues. Germline CDR1 and CDR2: MDHEN and SYDVKM. CDR3 nucleotides: TGTGCCAGCAGTTTATTCGGGGACTATGGCTACACCTTC. As protein: CASSLFGDYGYTF.

The CDR3 is CSVKTANTEAFF. CDR3 sequence (DNA): TGCAGCGTCAAGACAGCGAACACTGAAGCTTTCTTT. V usage is TRBV29-1 and J usage is TRBJ1-1, with a possible D match to TRBD1 (5 bases). Germline V gene sequence: CDR1 SQVTM, CDR2 ANQGSEA. The V end lost 6 bases, the J end lost 1 base, and 9 bases lay between the germline ends. The CDR3 extends over 12 amino acids.

The V and J genes are TRBV19 and TRBJ1-1; TRBD1 matches 9 bases. V was clipped by 2 bases and J by 0 bases; unmatched bases: 7. Germline V gives CDR1 LNHDA, CDR2 SQIVND (reference sequence). This CDR3 contains 17 residues. In DNA, the CDR3 is TGTGCCAGTAGTATATTACCGGGACAGGGCCTGAACACTGAAGCTTTCTTT. It specifies CASSILPGQGLNTEAFF.

V gene TRBV4-3 combines with J gene TRBJ1-3; 9 bases match TRBD1. Germline V gives CDR1 LGHNA, CDR2 YSLEER. The length of the CDR3 is 16 residues. J lost 0 bases, V lost 4 bases, and 4 bases had no gene match. The CDR3: CASSPRTGVSGNTIYF. CDR3 sequence (DNA): TGCGCCAGCAGCCCACGGACAGGGGTCTCTGGAAACACCATATATTTT.

The chain employs TRBV5-1 and TRBJ2-1; 12 bases line up with TRBD2. Per germline, CDR1 SGHRS and CDR2 YFSETQ. Unmatched junction bases numbered 5, after V lost 1 base and J lost 6 bases. CDR3 length: 16 residues. The CDR3 is CASSLTSGGPTNEQFF. Here the CDR3 DNA reads TGCGCCAGCAGCTTGACTAGCGGGGGGCCGACCAATGAGCAGTTCTTC.

The rearrangement links TRBV9 to TRBJ1-1; possibly TRBD1 for D (6 bases). The germline V gene encodes CDR1 SGDLS and CDR2 YYNGEE. Trimming took off 0 bases at V and 6 bases at J, with 12 bases between the two ends. The CDR3 runs 14 residues. CDR3: CASSVGSRGAEAFF. Here the CDR3 DNA reads TGTGCCAGCAGCGTAGGATCCAGGGGAGCTGAAGCTTTCTTT.

This rearrangement joins TRBV19 to TRBJ2-1; 9 nucleotides match TRBD2. Germline CDR1 LNHDA, CDR2 SQIVND (reference sequence). V shed 3 bases and J 7 bases; nucleotides not matched to a gene: 7. CDR3 size: 15 residues. In DNA, the CDR3 is TGTGCCAGTAGTATGGGCGGGGGGGCGCTAAATGAGCAGTTCTTC. This codes for CASSMGGGALNEQFF. Based on the CDR3 plus reference TRBV19 and TRBJ2-1, the full variable domain is DGGITQSPKYLFRKEGQNVTLSCEQNLNHDAMYWYRQDPGQGLRLIYYSQIVNDFQKGDIAEGYSVSREKKESFPLTVTSAQKNPTAFYLCASSMGGGALNEQFFGPGTRLTVL.

The chain joins TRBV7-2 to TRBJ2-1, with TRBD1 as a possible D gene (5 bases). Per germline, CDR1 SGHTA and CDR2 FQGNSA. V shed 6 bases and J shed 0 bases, with 12 bases lying between them. This CDR3 has 15 amino acids. CDR3 amino acids: CASSSQVSSYNEQFF. The CDR3 DNA reads TGTGCCAGCAGTTCACAGGTATCCTCCTACAATGAGCAGTTCTTC.

The chain joins TRBV28 to TRBJ2-3; D gene uncertain. Trimming removed 3 bases at V and 1 base at J, with 5 bases between. CDR3 length equals 13 residues. Per germline, CDR1 MDHEN and CDR2 SYDVKM. CDR3 bases: TGTGCCAGCAGTTTCTCTGGCACAGATACGCAGTATTTT. Its translation is CASSFSGTDTQYF.

The rearrangement joins TRBV4-1 to TRBJ1-1, with D perhaps TRBD1 (5 bases). The ends were cut back, 4 bases at V and 11 bases at J, with 17 bases in the middle. There are 13 residues in the CDR3. Per germline, CDR1 MGHRA and CDR2 YSYEKL. This chain's CDR3 is CASSPGGGNVAFF. CDR3 DNA: TGCGCCAGCAGCCCTGGGGGGGGGAACGTGGCTTTCTTT.

This rearrangement joins TRBV12-5 to TRBJ2-2, with TRBD1 matching over 7 bases. This CDR3 is 15 amino acids long. Losses at the gene ends were 6 bases for V and 2 bases for J; bases not matched to a gene: 6. Germline lookup yields CDR1 LGHNT and CDR2 FRNRAP. The CDR3 region is CASGSGQDNTGELFF. DNA of the CDR3: TGTGCTAGTGGCTCCGGACAGGATAACACCGGGGAGCTGTTTTTT.

The rearrangement joins TRBV9 to TRBJ1-3; D gene ambiguous. CDR3 size: 15 residues. Germline V gives CDR1 SGDLS, CDR2 YYNGEE. Between the trimmed V and J ends, which lost 4 bases and 1 base, there was a span of 12 bases. CDR3 nucleotide sequence: TGTGCCAGCAGCCCACCTAGGGAGTCTGGAAACACCATATATTTT. Protein: CASSPPRESGNTIYF.

This chain uses TRBV9 with TRBJ2-2; D is perhaps TRBD2 (6 bases). The CDR3 runs to 16 residues. The V and J ends lost 0 bases and 1 base respectively, with 10 bases between them. Germline CDR1 is SGDLS and CDR2 is YYNGEE. CDR3 in amino acids: CASSVAPGVNTGELFF. The CDR3 region has the DNA TGTGCCAGCAGCGTAGCCCCGGGGGTGAACACCGGGGAGCTGTTTTTT.

The genes are TRBV19 and TRBJ1-1, with D perhaps matching TRBD1 (6 bases). The CDR3 contains 16 residues. Germline values: CDR1 LNHDA, CDR2 SQIVND (reference sequence). V was trimmed by 4 bases and J by 0 bases, leaving 15 bases between them. Here the CDR3 reads CASSTRPQGLNTEAFF. The CDR3 coding sequence is TGTGCCAGTAGTACTCGACCACAGGGATTGAACACTGAAGCTTTCTTT.

The chain recombines TRBV6-5 with TRBJ1-6; 11 bases map to TRBD1. Germline values: CDR1 MNHEY, CDR2 SVGAGI. After removal of 7 bases from V and 9 bases from J, the junction contained 8 bases not matched to a gene. The CDR3 contains 15 residues. The CDR3 nucleotides are TGTGCCAGCAAACCGGGACAGGGGGTGGGTTCACCCCTCCACTTT. This codes for CASKPGQGVGSPLHF.

The chain recombines TRBV7-8 with TRBJ2-2, with 11 positions matching TRBD1. The CDR3 spans 16 residues. CDR1 is SGHVS and CDR2 is FQNEAQ in the germline V gene. Trimming at V came to 5 bases and at J to 4 bases, leaving 6 bases not matched to a gene. The CDR3 spells CASSLGTGGFTGELFF. In DNA, the CDR3 is TGTGCCAGCAGCCTAGGGACAGGGGGATTCACCGGGGAGCTGTTTTTT.

The chain employs TRBV5-6 and TRBJ1-2; D is possibly TRBD1 (6 bases). Trimming removed 7 bases at V and 7 bases at J, with 23 bases between. Germline CDR1 reads SGHDT; CDR2 reads YYEEEE. The CDR3 sequence is 15 residues long. The CDR3 DNA follows: TGTGCCAGCTTATCCGGGACAACGATAGCAGGTGGCTACACCTTC. Encoded protein: CASLSGTTIAGGYTF.

The chain is built from TRBV7-3 and TRBJ1-3; 10 bases are a match to TRBD1. In germline, CDR1 is SGHTA, CDR2 FQGTGA. V lost 4 bases and J lost 0; bases outside the gene matches: 6. This CDR3 has 17 residues. Written as DNA, the CDR3 is TGTGCCAGCAGCTCCCTCGGGACAGGGGACTCTGGAAACACCATATATTTT. Encoded protein: CASSSLGTGDSGNTIYF.

CDR3 amino acids: CASSPDRGSEAFF. The CDR3 region has the DNA TGTGCCAGCAGCCCGGACAGGGGGTCTGAAGCTTTCTTT. This chain uses TRBV7-8 with TRBJ1-1, with TRBD1 matching 10 bases. The J segment lost 6 bases and the V segment lost 5 bases, leaving 3 bases of the junction unmatched. The CDR3 is 13 residues long. The germline V gene has CDR1 SGHVS and CDR2 FQNEAQ.